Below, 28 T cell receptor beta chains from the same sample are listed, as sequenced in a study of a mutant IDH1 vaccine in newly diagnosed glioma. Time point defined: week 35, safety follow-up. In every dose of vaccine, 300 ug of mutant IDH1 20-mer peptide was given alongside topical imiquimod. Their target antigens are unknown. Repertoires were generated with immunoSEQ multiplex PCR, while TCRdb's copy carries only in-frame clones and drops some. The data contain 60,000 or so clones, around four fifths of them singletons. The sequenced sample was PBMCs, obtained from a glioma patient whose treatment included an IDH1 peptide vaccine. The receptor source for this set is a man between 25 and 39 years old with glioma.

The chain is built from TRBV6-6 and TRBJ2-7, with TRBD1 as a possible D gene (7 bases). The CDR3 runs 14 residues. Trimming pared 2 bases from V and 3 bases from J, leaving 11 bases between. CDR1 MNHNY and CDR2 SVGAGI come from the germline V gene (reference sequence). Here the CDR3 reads CASSYGGTVYEQYF. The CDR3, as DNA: TGTGCCAGCAGTTACGGAGGGACAGTCTACGAGCAGTACTTC.

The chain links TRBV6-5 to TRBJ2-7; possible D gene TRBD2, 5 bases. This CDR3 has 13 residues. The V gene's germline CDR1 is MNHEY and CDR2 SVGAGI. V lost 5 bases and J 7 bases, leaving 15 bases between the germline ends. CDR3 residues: CASSADGPGEQYF. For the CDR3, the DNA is TGTGCCAGCAGTGCGGACGGGCCGGGGGAGCAGTACTTC.

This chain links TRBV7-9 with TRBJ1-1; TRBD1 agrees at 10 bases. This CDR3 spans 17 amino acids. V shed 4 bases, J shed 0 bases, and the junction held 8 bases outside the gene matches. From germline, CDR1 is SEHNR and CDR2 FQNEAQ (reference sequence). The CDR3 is CASSSGQGVRMNTEAFF. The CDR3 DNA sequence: TGTGCCAGCAGCTCCGGACAGGGGGTCCGCATGAACACTGAAGCTTTCTTT.

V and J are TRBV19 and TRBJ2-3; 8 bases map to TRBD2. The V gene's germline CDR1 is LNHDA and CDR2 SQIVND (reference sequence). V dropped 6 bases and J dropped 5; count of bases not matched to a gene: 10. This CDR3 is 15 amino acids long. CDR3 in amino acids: CASRPLGGARDTQYF. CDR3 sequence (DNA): TGTGCCAGTAGGCCACTCGGGGGGGCAAGAGATACGCAGTATTTT.

CDR3 sequence (DNA): TGTGCCAGCAGCTTCTCAGGGAGCGGGGGGCATTACGAGCAGTACTTC. This sequence encodes CASSFSGSGGHYEQYF. The V and J genes are TRBV11-2 and TRBJ2-7, with 9 bases lining up with TRBD2. CDR1 SGHAT and CDR2 FQNNGV come from the germline V gene. The V gene end was trimmed by 3 bases and the J gene end by 4 bases; junction bases not matched to a gene: 10. This CDR3 comprises 16 residues.

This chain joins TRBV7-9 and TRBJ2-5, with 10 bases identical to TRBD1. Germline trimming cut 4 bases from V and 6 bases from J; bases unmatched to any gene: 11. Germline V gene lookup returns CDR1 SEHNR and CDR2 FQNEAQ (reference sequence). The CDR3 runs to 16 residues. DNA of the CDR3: TGTGCCAGCAGCTCCCTAGACAGGGGGCTAGTAAAGACCCAGTACTTC. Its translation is CASSSLDRGLVKTQYF.

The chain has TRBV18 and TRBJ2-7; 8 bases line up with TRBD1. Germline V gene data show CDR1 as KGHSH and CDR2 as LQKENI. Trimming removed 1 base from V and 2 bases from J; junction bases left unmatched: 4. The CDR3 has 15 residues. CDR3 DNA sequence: TGTGCCAGCTCACCACAGGGACAGGCAACCTACGAGCAGTACTTC. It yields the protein CASSPQGQATYEQYF.

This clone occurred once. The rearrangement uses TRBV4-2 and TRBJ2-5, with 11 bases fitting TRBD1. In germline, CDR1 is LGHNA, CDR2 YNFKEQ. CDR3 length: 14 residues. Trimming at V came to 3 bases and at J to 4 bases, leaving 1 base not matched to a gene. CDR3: CASSHGTGGETQYF. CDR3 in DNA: TGTGCCAGCAGCCACGGGACAGGGGGAGAGACCCAGTACTTC.

The CDR3 nucleotides are TGTGCCAGCAGTTGGAGTTCCCACGAGCAGTACTTC. Translating it yields CASSWSSHEQYF. The genes are TRBV5-6 and TRBJ2-7; unclear D gene. The CDR3 consists of 12 residues. Per the germline V gene, CDR1 is SGHDT and CDR2 is YYEEEE. V dropped 5 bases and J dropped 5 bases, with 11 bases sitting between them.

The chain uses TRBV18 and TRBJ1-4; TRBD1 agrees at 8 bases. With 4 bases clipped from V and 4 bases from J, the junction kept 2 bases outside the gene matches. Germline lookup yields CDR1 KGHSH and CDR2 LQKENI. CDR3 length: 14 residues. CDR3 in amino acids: CASSRTGSNEKLFF. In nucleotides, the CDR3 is TGTGCCAGCTCACGGACAGGGAGTAATGAAAAACTGTTTTTT.

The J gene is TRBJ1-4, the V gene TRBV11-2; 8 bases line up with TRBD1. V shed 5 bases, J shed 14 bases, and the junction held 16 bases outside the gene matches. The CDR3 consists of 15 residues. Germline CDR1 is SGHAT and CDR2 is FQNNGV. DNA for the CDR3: TGTGCCAGCAGCGCCGTGGACAGGGCGAGGGCAGGGCTGTTTTTT. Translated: CASSAVDRARAGLFF.

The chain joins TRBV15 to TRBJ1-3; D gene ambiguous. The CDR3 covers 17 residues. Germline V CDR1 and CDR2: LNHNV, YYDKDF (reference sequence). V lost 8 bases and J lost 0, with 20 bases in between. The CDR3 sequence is CATRRYEKKSSGNTIYF. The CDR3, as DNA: TGTGCCACCCGCCGCTACGAAAAGAAAAGCTCTGGAAACACCATATATTTT.

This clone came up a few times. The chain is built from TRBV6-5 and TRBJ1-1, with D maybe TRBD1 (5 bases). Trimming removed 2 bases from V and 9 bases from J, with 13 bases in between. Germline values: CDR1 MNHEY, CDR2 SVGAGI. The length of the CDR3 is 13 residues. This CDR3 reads CASSYDGTEQAFF. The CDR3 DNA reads TGTGCCAGCAGTTACGATGGGACGGAACAAGCTTTCTTT.

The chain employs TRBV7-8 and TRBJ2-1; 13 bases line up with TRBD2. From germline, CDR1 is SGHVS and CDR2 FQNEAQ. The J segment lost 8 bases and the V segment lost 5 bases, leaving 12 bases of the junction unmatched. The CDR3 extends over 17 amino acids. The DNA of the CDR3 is TGTGCCAGCAGCGTCAGACTAGCGGGGGGAAAATCTTATGAGCAGTTCTTC. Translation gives CASSVRLAGGKSYEQFF. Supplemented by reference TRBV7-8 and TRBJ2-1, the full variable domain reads GAGVSQSPRYKVAKRGQDVALRCDPISGHVSLFWYQQALGQGPEFLTYFQNEAQLDKSGLPSDRFFAERPEGSVSTLKIQRTQQEDSAVYLCASSVRLAGGKSYEQFFGPGTRLTVL.

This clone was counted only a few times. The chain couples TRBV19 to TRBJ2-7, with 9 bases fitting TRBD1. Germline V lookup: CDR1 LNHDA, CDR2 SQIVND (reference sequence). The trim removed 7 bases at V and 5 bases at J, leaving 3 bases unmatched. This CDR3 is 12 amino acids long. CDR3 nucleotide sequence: TGTGCCAGTAACAACAGGGGGCACGAGCAGTACTTC. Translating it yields CASNNRGHEQYF. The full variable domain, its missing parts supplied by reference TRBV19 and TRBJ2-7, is DGGITQSPKYLFRKEGQNVTLSCEQNLNHDAMYWYRQDPGQGLRLIYYSQIVNDFQKGDIAEGYSVSREKKESFPLTVTSAQKNPTAFYLCASNNRGHEQYFGPGTRLTVT.

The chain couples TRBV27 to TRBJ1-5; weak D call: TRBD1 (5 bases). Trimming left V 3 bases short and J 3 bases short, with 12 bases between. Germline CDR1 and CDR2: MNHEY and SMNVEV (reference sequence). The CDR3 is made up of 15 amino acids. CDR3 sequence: CASSFRAGVNQPQHF. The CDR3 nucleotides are TGTGCCAGCAGTTTCAGGGCAGGAGTCAATCAGCCCCAGCATTTT.

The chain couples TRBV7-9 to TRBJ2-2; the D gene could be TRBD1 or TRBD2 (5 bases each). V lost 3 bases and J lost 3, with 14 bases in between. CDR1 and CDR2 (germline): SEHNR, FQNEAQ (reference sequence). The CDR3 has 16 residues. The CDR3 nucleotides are TGTGCCAGCAGCTTTCCCCAGGGACCCGACACCGGGGAGCTGTTTTTT. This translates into CASSFPQGPDTGELFF. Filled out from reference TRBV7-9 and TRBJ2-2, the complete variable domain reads DTGVSQNPRHKITKRGQNVTFRCDPISEHNRLYWYRQTLGQGPEFLTYFQNEAQLEKSRLLSDRFSAERPKGSFSTLEIQRTEQGDSAMYLCASSFPQGPDTGELFFGEGSRLTVL.

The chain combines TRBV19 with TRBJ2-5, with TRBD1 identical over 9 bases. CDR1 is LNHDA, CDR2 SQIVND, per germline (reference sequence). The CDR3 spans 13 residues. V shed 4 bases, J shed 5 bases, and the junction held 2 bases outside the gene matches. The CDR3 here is CASSTDRGETQYF. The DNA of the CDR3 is TGTGCCAGTAGTACTGACAGGGGGGAGACCCAGTACTTC.

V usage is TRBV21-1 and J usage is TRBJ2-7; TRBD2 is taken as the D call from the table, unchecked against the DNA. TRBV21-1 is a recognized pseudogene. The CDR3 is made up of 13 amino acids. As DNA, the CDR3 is TGTGCCAGCAGCAGGGAGGACTCCTACGAGCAGTACTTC. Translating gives CASSREDSYEQYF.

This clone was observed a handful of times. CDR3 bases: TGTGCCAGCTCACCTGATGGGCTTGGGACAGCTTTCTTT. It codes for CASSPDGLGTAFF. The chain links TRBV18 to TRBJ1-1, with TRBD1 as a possible D gene (5 bases). Germline V CDR1 and CDR2: KGHSH, LQKENI. Trimming pared 3 bases from V and 10 bases from J, leaving 15 bases between. The CDR3 consists of 13 residues.

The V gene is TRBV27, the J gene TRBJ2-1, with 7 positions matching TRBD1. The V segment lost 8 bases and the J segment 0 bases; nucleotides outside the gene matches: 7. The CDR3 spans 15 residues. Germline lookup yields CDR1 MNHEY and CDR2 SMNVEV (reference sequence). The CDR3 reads CASGLPGGSYNEQFF. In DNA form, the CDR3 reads TGTGCCAGCGGGCTCCCAGGGGGCTCCTACAATGAGCAGTTCTTC.

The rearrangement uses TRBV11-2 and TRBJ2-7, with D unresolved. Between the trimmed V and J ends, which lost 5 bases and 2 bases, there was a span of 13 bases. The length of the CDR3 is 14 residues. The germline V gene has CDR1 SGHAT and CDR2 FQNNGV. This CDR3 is CASSAVVQTYEQYF. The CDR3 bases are TGTGCCAGCAGCGCAGTAGTACAGACCTACGAGCAGTACTTC.

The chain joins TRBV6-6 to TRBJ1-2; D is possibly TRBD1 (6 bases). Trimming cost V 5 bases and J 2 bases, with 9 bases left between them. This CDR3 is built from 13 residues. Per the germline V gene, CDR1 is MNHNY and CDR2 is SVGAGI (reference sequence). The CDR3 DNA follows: TGTGCCAGCAGTCCCGGACAGAACTATGGCTACACCTTC. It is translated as CASSPGQNYGYTF.

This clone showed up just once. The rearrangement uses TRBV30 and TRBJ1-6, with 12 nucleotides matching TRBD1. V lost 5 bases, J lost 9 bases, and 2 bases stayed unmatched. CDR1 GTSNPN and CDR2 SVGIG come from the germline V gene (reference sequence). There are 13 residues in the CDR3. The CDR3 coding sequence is TGTGCCTGGGGGACAGGGGGCGTTTCACCCCTCCACTTT. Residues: CAWGTGGVSPLHF.

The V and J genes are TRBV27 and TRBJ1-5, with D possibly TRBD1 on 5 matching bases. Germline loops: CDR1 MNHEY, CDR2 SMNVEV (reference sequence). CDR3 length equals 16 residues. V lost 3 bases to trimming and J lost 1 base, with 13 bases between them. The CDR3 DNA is TGTGCCAGCAGTTTGCGGGCAGGGTGGAGCAATCAGCCCCAGCATTTT. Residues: CASSLRAGWSNQPQHF.

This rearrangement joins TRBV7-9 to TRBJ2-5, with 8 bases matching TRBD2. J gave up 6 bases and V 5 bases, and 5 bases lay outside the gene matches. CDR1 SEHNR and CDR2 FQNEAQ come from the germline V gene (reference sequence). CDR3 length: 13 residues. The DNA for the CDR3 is TGTGCCAGCAGCCGGGGGGGCGACCAGACCCAGTACTTC. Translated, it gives CASSRGGDQTQYF.

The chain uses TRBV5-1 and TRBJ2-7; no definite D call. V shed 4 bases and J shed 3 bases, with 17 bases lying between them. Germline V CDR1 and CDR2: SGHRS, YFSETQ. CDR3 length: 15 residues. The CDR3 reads CASSRSGLTFYEQYF. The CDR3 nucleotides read TGCGCCAGCAGCCGATCGGGCCTTACCTTCTACGAGCAGTACTTC.

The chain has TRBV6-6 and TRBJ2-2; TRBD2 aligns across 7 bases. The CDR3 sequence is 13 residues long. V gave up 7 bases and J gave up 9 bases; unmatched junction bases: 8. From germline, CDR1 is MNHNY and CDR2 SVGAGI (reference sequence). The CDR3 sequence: CASTNGRGRELFF. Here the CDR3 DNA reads TGTGCCAGCACCAACGGGCGGGGGAGGGAGCTGTTTTTT.